This TCR beta chain was retrieved from a study of T cell responses to AZD1222 COVID-19 vaccine. The study, taken as a whole, reports: Spike-wide vaccine-associated CD4 TCRs dominated at 160-218 and 743-854.

Comments on this clone: Its target is not known.

Second doses were pooled across both intervals (about 4 or about 12 weeks). Only in-frame clones appear in the TCRdb table, and some are missing; sequencing was by immunoSEQ multiplex PCR. The sample yields around 100,000 clones, approximately 89% seen once. This TCR was recovered from an adult who received the AZD1222 COVID-19 vaccine. The sequenced sample was peripheral blood, obtained 28 days after the second AZD1222 dose.

The DNA for the CDR3 is TGTGCTGGGACAGTCAAGCAGAACACTGAAGCTTTCTTT. As protein: CAGTVKQNTEAFF. V usage is TRBV6-5 and J usage is TRBJ1-1; 7 nucleotides agree with TRBD1. This CDR3 region has 13 residues. The V gene's germline CDR1 is MNHEY and CDR2 SVGAGI.